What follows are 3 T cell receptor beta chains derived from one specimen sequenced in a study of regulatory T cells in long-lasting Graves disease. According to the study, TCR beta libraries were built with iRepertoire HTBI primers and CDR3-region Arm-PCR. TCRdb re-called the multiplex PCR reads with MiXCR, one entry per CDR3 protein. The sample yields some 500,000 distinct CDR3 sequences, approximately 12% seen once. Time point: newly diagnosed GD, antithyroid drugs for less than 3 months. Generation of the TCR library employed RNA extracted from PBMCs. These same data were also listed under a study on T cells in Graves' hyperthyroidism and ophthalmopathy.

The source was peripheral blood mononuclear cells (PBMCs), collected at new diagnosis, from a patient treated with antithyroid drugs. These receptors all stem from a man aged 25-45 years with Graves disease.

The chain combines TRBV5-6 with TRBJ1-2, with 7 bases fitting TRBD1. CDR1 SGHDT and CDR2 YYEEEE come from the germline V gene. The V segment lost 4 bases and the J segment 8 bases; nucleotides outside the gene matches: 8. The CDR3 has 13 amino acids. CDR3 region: CASSHGQDTGYTF. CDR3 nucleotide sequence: TGTGCCAGCAGCCACGGACAGGACACGGGCTACACCTTC.

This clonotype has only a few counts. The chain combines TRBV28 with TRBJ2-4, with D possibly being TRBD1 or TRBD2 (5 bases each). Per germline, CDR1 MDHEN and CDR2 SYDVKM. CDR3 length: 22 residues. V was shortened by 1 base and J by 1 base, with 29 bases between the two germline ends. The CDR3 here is CASSLSFRDRNPARRAKNIQYF. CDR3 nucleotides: TGTGCCAGCAGTTTATCTTTCCGAGACAGAAACCCCGCGAGGAGGGCCAAAAACATTCAGTACTTC.

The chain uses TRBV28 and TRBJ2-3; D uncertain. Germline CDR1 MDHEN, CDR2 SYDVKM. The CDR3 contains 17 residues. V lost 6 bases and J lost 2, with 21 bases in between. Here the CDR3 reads CASSVIAAETDTDTQYF. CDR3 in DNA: TGTGCCAGCAGCGTAATTGCAGCCGAAACCGACACAGATACGCAGTATTTT.